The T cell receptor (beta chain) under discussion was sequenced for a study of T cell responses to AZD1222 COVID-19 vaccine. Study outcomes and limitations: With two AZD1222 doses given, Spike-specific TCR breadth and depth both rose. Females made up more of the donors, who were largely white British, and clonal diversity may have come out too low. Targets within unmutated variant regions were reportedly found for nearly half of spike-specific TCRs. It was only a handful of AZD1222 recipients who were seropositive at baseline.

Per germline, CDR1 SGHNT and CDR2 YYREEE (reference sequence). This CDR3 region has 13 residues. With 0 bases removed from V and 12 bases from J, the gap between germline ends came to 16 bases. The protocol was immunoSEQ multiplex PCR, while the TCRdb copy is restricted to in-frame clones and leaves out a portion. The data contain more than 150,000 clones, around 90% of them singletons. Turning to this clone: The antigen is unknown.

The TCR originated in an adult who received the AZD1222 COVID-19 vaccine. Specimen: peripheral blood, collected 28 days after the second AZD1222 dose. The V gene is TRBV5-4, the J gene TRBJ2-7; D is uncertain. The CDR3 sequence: CASSLAGASHRYF. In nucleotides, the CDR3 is TGTGCCAGCAGCTTGGCCGGAGCCAGCCATCGGTACTTC. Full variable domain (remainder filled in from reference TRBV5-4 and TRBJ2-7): ETGVTQSPTHLIKTRGQQVTLRCSSQSGHNTVSWYQQALGQGPQFIFQYYREEENGRGNFPPRFSGLQFPNYSSELNVNALELDDSALYLCASSLAGASHRYFGPGTRLTVT.